One and the same sample provided the 10 T cell receptor beta chains below, sequenced in a study of cytomegalovirus exposure and HLA in healthy donors. Primers included in the PCR were 60 Vbeta and 13 Jbeta primers. The repertoire was sequenced with immunoSEQ multiplex PCR; TCRdb's copy has only in-frame clones and lacks some. Of under 200,000 clones listed, 84% were seen once; the top ten hold 0.38%. Sequencing used PBMCs. These receptors all stem from a boy younger than 10 in good health and CMV-seronegative.

V and J are TRBV9 and TRBJ2-2; no firm D call. Trimming stripped 3 bases from V and 5 bases from J, with 11 bases between. The CDR3 is 14 amino acids. Germline CDR1 SGDLS, CDR2 YYNGEE. Here the CDR3 DNA reads TGTGCCAGCAGCGCCTCTGTCGGGACCGGGGAGCTGTTTTTT. Encoded protein: CASSASVGTGELFF.

The chain uses TRBV4-1 and TRBJ1-1, with a possible D match to TRBD1 (6 bases). Looked up from germline, CDR1 is MGHRA and CDR2 is YSYEKL. CDR3 length: 14 residues. Trimming removed 3 bases from V and 6 bases from J, with 14 bases in between. The CDR3 nucleotides read TGCGCCAGCAGCCACACAGGGTCTGGGTCTGAAGCTTTCTTT. It codes for CASSHTGSGSEAFF.

V and J are TRBV9 and TRBJ2-1; D may be TRBD2 (6 bases). The CDR3 is made up of 14 amino acids. Trimming took off 3 bases at V and 4 bases at J, with 11 bases between the two ends. Germline loops: CDR1 SGDLS, CDR2 YYNGEE. CDR3 DNA: TGTGCCAGCAGCGGACGGGACTCATACAATGAGCAGTTCTTC. Amino acids: CASSGRDSYNEQFF.

The chain recombines TRBV4-2 with TRBJ2-1; 8 bases line up with TRBD2. The CDR3 runs to 14 residues. CDR1 is LGHNA, CDR2 YNFKEQ, per germline. V dropped 1 base and J dropped 15; count of bases not matched to a gene: 11. CDR3 amino acids: CASSQVASAGERFF. The CDR3 DNA reads TGTGCCAGCAGCCAAGTGGCATCAGCGGGAGAACGGTTCTTC.

The chain uses TRBV6-4 and TRBJ2-1; TRBD2 aligns across 8 bases. Losses at the gene ends were 10 bases for V and 5 bases for J; bases not matched to a gene: 13. Germline CDR1 and CDR2: MRHNA and SNTAGT. CDR3 length equals 15 residues. The DNA of the CDR3 is TGTGCCACCGAATCGGGACTAGGTCTGGACAATGAGCAGTTCTTC. It codes for CATESGLGLDNEQFF.

This clone was picked up one time. V and J are TRBV5-8 and TRBJ1-2, with D maybe TRBD1 (5 bases). The CDR3 contains 16 residues. Trimming cost V 0 bases and J 4 bases, with 16 bases left between them. The V gene's germline CDR1 is SGHTS and CDR2 YDEGEE. This CDR3 is CASSLVGRGPVYGYTF. Written as DNA, the CDR3 is TGTGCCAGCAGCTTGGTGGGGCGGGGCCCAGTCTATGGCTACACCTTC. The full variable domain, with the rest looked up from reference TRBV5-8 and TRBJ1-2, is EAGVTQSPTHLIKTRGQQATLRCSPISGHTSVYWYQQALGLGLQFLLWYDEGEERNRGNFPPRFSGRQFPNYSSELNVNALELEDSALYLCASSLVGRGPVYGYTFGSGTRLTVV.

The gene calls are TRBV27 and TRBJ1-4, with 7 bases fitting TRBD1. This CDR3 has 16 amino acids. Losses at the gene ends were 0 bases for V and 5 bases for J; bases not matched to a gene: 6. Germline CDR1 MNHEY, CDR2 SMNVEV (reference sequence). The CDR3 DNA follows: TGTGCCAGCAGTTTATCCGGGACAGAATCGAATGAAAAACTGTTTTTT. Translating gives CASSLSGTESNEKLFF. Full variable domain (remainder filled in from reference TRBV27 and TRBJ1-4): EAQVTQNPRYLITVTGKKLTVTCSQNMNHEYMSWYRQDPGLGLRQIYYSMNVEVTDKGDVPEGYKVSRKEKRNFPLILESPSPNQTSLYFCASSLSGTESNEKLFFGSGTQLSVL.

The chain is built from TRBV6-5 and TRBJ1-2, with TRBD1 as a possible D gene (6 bases). Trimming shortened V by 2 bases and J by 6 bases, and 10 bases separated the two germline ends. CDR1 and CDR2 (germline): MNHEY, SVGAGI. The CDR3 sequence is 13 residues long. The CDR3 bases are TGTGCCAGCAGTTACACAACAGGGAATGGCTACACCTTC. Protein sequence: CASSYTTGNGYTF.

The rearrangement uses TRBV5-4 and TRBJ1-2, with TRBD1 matching over 7 bases. CDR1 is SGHNT, CDR2 YYREEE, per germline (reference sequence). V lost 0 bases to trimming and J lost 3 bases; unmatched junction nucleotides: 8. The CDR3 totals 16 residues. CDR3 DNA sequence: TGTGCCAGCAGCTTGGGTAGCGGACAGGTGGACTATGGCTACACCTTC. This codes for CASSLGSGQVDYGYTF.

V gene TRBV2 combines with J gene TRBJ1-1; no clear D. Germline CDR1 is SNHLY and CDR2 is FYNNEI. The CDR3 has 13 residues. V lost 4 bases to trimming and J lost 2 bases, with 8 bases between them. CDR3 bases: TGTGCCAGCAGTGCTTCTCTAAACACTGAAGCTTTCTTT. Translated: CASSASLNTEAFF.